This T cell receptor (beta chain) was retrieved from a study of OX40 agonist ivuxolimab in advanced cancers. About the research overall: Of the participants, 35% to 50% had some prior anti-PD-1, anti-PD-L1 or anti-CTLA-4 therapy, which was allowed. General study findings and limits: Fewer expanded clones were found on average in CD4+ than in CD8+ T cells. The CD4+ and CD8+ T cells in the blood had expanded clonally by week 6 at 0.1 to 3.0 mg/kg.

Looked up from germline, CDR1 is SGHDT and CDR2 is YYEEEE. CDR3 length: 14 amino acids. The junction had 4 bases not matched to a gene; V was cut back by 0 bases and J by 8 bases. Patients who had autoimmune disease history or got systemic immunosuppression were left out. The table came from immunoSEQ multiplex PCR; TCRdb's copy has only in-frame clones and leaves some out. The sample includes 65,000 to 80,000 clones, nearly 95% of them seen just once. Turning to this clone: The antigen is unknown.

This TCR came from an adult with an advanced solid tumor such as melanoma, head and neck, liver or kidney cancer. This sample comprised CD4+ or CD8+ T cells sorted from blood, obtained in a trial of the OX40 agonist ivuxolimab. V and J are TRBV5-6 and TRBJ1-2; 10 bases are a match to TRBD1. The CDR3 DNA follows: TGTGCCAGCAGCTTGGAGGGACAGGGGAACGGCTACACCTTC. Amino acid sequence: CASSLEGQGNGYTF.